This T cell receptor (beta chain) was observed in a study of T-cell memory formation after mild COVID-19. This clonotype has just a few counts. In TCRdb, the 5' RACE reads were re-called with MiXCR into one record per CDR3 protein. In the table there are about 170,000 distinct CDR3 sequences, approximately 12% of which are singletons. Trimming took off 5 bases at V and 2 bases at J, with 8 bases between the two ends. The CDR3 is 12 residues long. In germline, CDR1 is SGHRS, CDR2 YFSETQ. The sequence came from a man younger than 35 who had mild COVID-19 (a few samples of this study predate the infection). Cell type and time point are not known. The sample was PBMCs or a T cell subset sorted from them (not recorded which). The V gene is TRBV5-1, the J gene TRBJ2-7; possible D gene TRBD1, 6 bases. The CDR3 DNA is TGCGCCAGCAGGGCAGGGGCCTACGAGCAGTACTTC. Translation gives CASRAGAYEQYF.